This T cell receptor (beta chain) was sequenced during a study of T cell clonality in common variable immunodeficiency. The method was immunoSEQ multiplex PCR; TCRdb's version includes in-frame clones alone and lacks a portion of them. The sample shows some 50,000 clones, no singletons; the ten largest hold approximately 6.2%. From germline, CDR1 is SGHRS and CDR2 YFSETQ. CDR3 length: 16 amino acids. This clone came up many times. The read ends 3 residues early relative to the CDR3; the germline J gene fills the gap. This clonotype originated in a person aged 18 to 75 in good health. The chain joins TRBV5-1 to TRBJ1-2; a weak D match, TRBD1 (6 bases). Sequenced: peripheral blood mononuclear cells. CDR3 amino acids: CASSLAQLQGSGGYTF. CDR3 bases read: TGCGCCAGCAGCTTGGCGCAGTTACAGGGCTCTGGAGGC.